The rows below give T cell receptor beta chains drawn from one sample of a study of cytomegalovirus exposure and HLA in healthy donors. Sequencing used immunoSEQ multiplex PCR; TCRdb keeps in-frame clones, though not all of them. The data show 200,000 to 250,000 clones, with approximately 84% seen just once and roughly 0.58% held by the top ten. The source material was PBMCs. These receptors all come from a woman between 40 and 50 years old in good health and CMV-seronegative. CDR3s include the opening cysteine and the closing phenylalanine or tryptophan. The order of the fields is D gene, clone size, J gene, V gene, CDR3 DNA, CDR3 protein. A D gene is named only where the DNA matches it firmly. Size is omitted from some rows. Given values are once, few, many or a class for expanded clones.

d_gene: NA
abundance: NA
j_gene: TRBJ2-2
v_gene: TRBV19
CDR3nt: TGTGCCAGTAACCGGGGGATTGACACCGGGGAGCTGTTTTTT
CDR3aa: CASNRGIDTGELFF

d_gene: NA
abundance: NA
j_gene: TRBJ2-7
v_gene: TRBV30
CDR3nt: TGTGCCTGGAGGGGGGCAGGGACCTACGAGCAGTACTTC
CDR3aa: CAWRGAGTYEQYF

d_gene: TRBD1
abundance: NA
j_gene: TRBJ2-1
v_gene: TRBV4-1
CDR3nt: TGCGCCAGCAGCCAAGATCCCGGGACAGTTAGGGTTCATGAGCAGTTCTTC
CDR3aa: CASSQDPGTVRVHEQFF

d_gene: TRBD1
abundance: NA
j_gene: TRBJ2-2
v_gene: TRBV4-3
CDR3nt: TGCGCCAGCAGCCAGGACAGGGTCCCCGGGGAGCTGTTTTTT
CDR3aa: CASSQDRVPGELFF

d_gene: NA
abundance: NA
j_gene: TRBJ2-7
v_gene: TRBV5-1
CDR3nt: TGCGCCACCTCCCCTCGGACTGCGGAGATCTACGAGCAGTACTTC
CDR3aa: CATSPRTAEIYEQYF

d_gene: TRBD1
abundance: NA
j_gene: TRBJ1-1
v_gene: TRBV5-4
CDR3nt: TGTGCCAGCAGCGCCGAGACAGGGGAAGCTTTCTTT
CDR3aa: CASSAETGEAFF

d_gene: TRBD1
abundance: few
j_gene: TRBJ2-7
v_gene: TRBV6-1
CDR3nt: TGTGCCAGCAGTGACCCGGGACAGGGCCTCGAGCAGTACTTC
CDR3aa: CASSDPGQGLEQYF

d_gene: NA
abundance: NA
j_gene: TRBJ1-2
v_gene: TRBV7-2
CDR3nt: TGTGCCAGCTTCTCCGAGACAGGCGCATATGGCTACACCTTC
CDR3aa: CASFSETGAYGYTF

d_gene: NA
abundance: NA
j_gene: TRBJ1-4
v_gene: TRBV18
CDR3nt: TGTGCCAGCTCAACGGGGATTAGATCGTATGAAAAACTGTTTTTT
CDR3aa: CASSTGIRSYEKLFF

d_gene: NA
abundance: NA
j_gene: TRBJ2-7
v_gene: TRBV2
CDR3nt: TGTGCCAGCAGTAATGGACTTGCCTCCTACGAGCAGTACTTC
CDR3aa: CASSNGLASYEQYF

d_gene: TRBD2
abundance: NA
j_gene: TRBJ2-1
v_gene: TRBV5-1
CDR3nt: TGCGCCAGCAGCTTGGTGGGGACTACGTTCTCCTACAATGAGCAGTTCTTC
CDR3aa: CASSLVGTTFSYNEQFF

d_gene: TRBD2
abundance: NA
j_gene: TRBJ2-3
v_gene: TRBV5-1
CDR3nt: TGCGCCAGCAGTTCCTACGGGGGGGCCGCGGCGAGCACAGATACGCAGTATTTT
CDR3aa: CASSSYGGAAASTDTQYF

d_gene: NA
abundance: NA
j_gene: TRBJ1-1
v_gene: TRBV6-5
CDR3nt: TGTGCCAGCAGGGGGGCTTCCGAAGCTTTCTTT
CDR3aa: CASRGASEAFF

d_gene: TRBD1
abundance: NA
j_gene: TRBJ1-2
v_gene: TRBV11-2
CDR3nt: TGTGCCAGCAGCTTAGGACAGGGGCCGGTGGGCTACACCTTC
CDR3aa: CASSLGQGPVGYTF

d_gene: TRBD1
abundance: few
j_gene: TRBJ1-5
v_gene: TRBV7-9
CDR3nt: TGTGCCAGCAGCTCAGGGGGCGGACAGCCCCAGCATTTT
CDR3aa: CASSSGGGQPQHF

d_gene: TRBD2
abundance: NA
j_gene: TRBJ2-2
v_gene: TRBV9
CDR3nt: TGTGCCAGCAGCGTACTGAGCGGGGCGAACACCGGGGAGCTGTTTTTT
CDR3aa: CASSVLSGANTGELFF

d_gene: NA
abundance: NA
j_gene: TRBJ1-6
v_gene: TRBV2
CDR3nt: TGTGCCAGCAGTGAAGCTCCGGGGGTAAGGTATTCACCCCTCCACTTT
CDR3aa: CASSEAPGVRYSPLHF

d_gene: NA
abundance: NA
j_gene: TRBJ1-4
v_gene: TRBV15
CDR3nt: TGTGCCACCAGCAGAGGGGCGGGACTGTTTTTT
CDR3aa: CATSRGAGLFF

d_gene: NA
abundance: NA
j_gene: TRBJ1-5
v_gene: TRBV18
CDR3nt: TGTGCCAGCTCACAGGGGTATAGCAATCAGCCCCAGCATTTT
CDR3aa: CASSQGYSNQPQHF

d_gene: TRBD1
abundance: NA
j_gene: TRBJ2-1
v_gene: TRBV14
CDR3nt: TGTGCCAGCAGCCAACTGTTTGAGGGGACAGGGGCCTACAATGAGCAGTTCTTC
CDR3aa: CASSQLFEGTGAYNEQFF

d_gene: NA
abundance: NA
j_gene: TRBJ2-7
v_gene: TRBV9
CDR3nt: TGTGCCAGCAGCGTAATCAGCGGGCGGCCCCCTCCCTACGAGCAGTACTTC
CDR3aa: CASSVISGRPPPYEQYF

d_gene: NA
abundance: NA
j_gene: TRBJ2-7
v_gene: TRBV7-9
CDR3nt: TGTGCCAGCAGCCCAACGGGGTCTAGCTCCTACGAGCAGTACTTC
CDR3aa: CASSPTGSSSYEQYF

d_gene: NA
abundance: NA
j_gene: TRBJ1-1
v_gene: TRBV30
CDR3nt: TGTGCCTGGAGTGGGGCAGGTAACATGAACACTGAAGCTTTCTTT
CDR3aa: CAWSGAGNMNTEAFF

d_gene: NA
abundance: NA
j_gene: TRBJ2-1
v_gene: TRBV18
CDR3nt: TGTGCCAGCTCACCACGTGATAGGCCTGCAGCGCACAATGAGCAGTTCTTC
CDR3aa: CASSPRDRPAAHNEQFF

d_gene: TRBD1
abundance: NA
j_gene: TRBJ2-3
v_gene: TRBV7-3
CDR3nt: TGTGCCAGCAGCTCCGGACGACAGGGGAGCACAGATACGCAGTATTTT
CDR3aa: CASSSGRQGSTDTQYF

d_gene: TRBD2
abundance: NA
j_gene: TRBJ2-3
v_gene: TRBV7-6
CDR3nt: TGTGCCAGCAGCTTAGGTGCGGCGGGGGGAACGGATACGCAGTATTTT
CDR3aa: CASSLGAAGGTDTQYF

d_gene: TRBD2
abundance: NA
j_gene: TRBJ2-7
v_gene: TRBV25-1
CDR3nt: TGTGCCAGCAGTGAGATCCTGAGCGGGGGGGCCTACGAGCAGTACTTC
CDR3aa: CASSEILSGGAYEQYF

d_gene: NA
abundance: once
j_gene: TRBJ1-5
v_gene: TRBV11-3
CDR3nt: TGTGCCAGCAGCTTGGGAGAAAATCAGCCCCAGCATTTT
CDR3aa: CASSLGENQPQHF

d_gene: NA
abundance: NA
j_gene: TRBJ1-6
v_gene: TRBV14
CDR3nt: TGTGCCAGCAGCCAAGATTTTCACAGGCCGACACCCCTCCACTTT
CDR3aa: CASSQDFHRPTPLHF

d_gene: TRBD1
abundance: NA
j_gene: TRBJ1-1
v_gene: TRBV5-1
CDR3nt: TGCGCCAGCAGCTTGGTAGGGACAGGCGATGAAGCTTTCTTT
CDR3aa: CASSLVGTGDEAFF

d_gene: TRBD1
abundance: NA
j_gene: TRBJ1-3
v_gene: TRBV15
CDR3nt: TGTGCCGCTGGGACAGAAGGAAACACCATATATTTT
CDR3aa: CAAGTEGNTIYF

d_gene: NA
abundance: once
j_gene: TRBJ2-7
v_gene: TRBV5-6
CDR3nt: TGTGCCAGCAGCCCCGCTGGGGGGGGGCCAGGCTACGAGCAGTACTTC
CDR3aa: CASSPAGGGPGYEQYF

d_gene: NA
abundance: NA
j_gene: TRBJ1-4
v_gene: TRBV9
CDR3nt: TGTGCCAGCAGCGCGGGGGGGTCGCAGGAAAAACTGTTTTTT
CDR3aa: CASSAGGSQEKLFF

d_gene: TRBD1
abundance: NA
j_gene: TRBJ1-2
v_gene: TRBV19
CDR3nt: TGTGCCAGTCTGCCAAGTCGGGACAGGCAAGGATATGGCTACACCTTC
CDR3aa: CASLPSRDRQGYGYTF

d_gene: NA
abundance: NA
j_gene: TRBJ1-2
v_gene: TRBV28
CDR3nt: TGTGCCAGCAGTTTATTGGGCGGGCAGGATAGAGGCTACACCTTC
CDR3aa: CASSLLGGQDRGYTF

d_gene: TRBD1
abundance: NA
j_gene: TRBJ1-2
v_gene: TRBV29-1
CDR3nt: TGCAGCGTTGAGACAGGGGTAAACTATGGCTACACCTTC
CDR3aa: CSVETGVNYGYTF

d_gene: NA
abundance: NA
j_gene: TRBJ1-1
v_gene: TRBV6-6
CDR3nt: TGTGCCAGCAGGCGGACGGGAGGGGCTGAAGCTTTCTTT
CDR3aa: CASRRTGGAEAFF

d_gene: TRBD1
abundance: NA
j_gene: TRBJ2-7
v_gene: TRBV11-3
CDR3nt: TGTGCCAGCAGCTTAGAACGTCAGGGGGCGCAATCACTGATCTACGAGCAGTACTTC
CDR3aa: CASSLERQGAQSLIYEQYF

d_gene: TRBD1
abundance: NA
j_gene: TRBJ2-5
v_gene: TRBV28
CDR3nt: TGTGCCAGCAGTACAGGGGGCGCGCAGACCCAGTACTTC
CDR3aa: CASSTGGAQTQYF

d_gene: NA
abundance: NA
j_gene: TRBJ1-1
v_gene: TRBV7-9
CDR3nt: TGTGCCAGCAGATCAGGGGCTCTGGCTGAAGCTTTCTTT
CDR3aa: CASRSGALAEAFF

d_gene: NA
abundance: NA
j_gene: TRBJ2-5
v_gene: TRBV11-2
CDR3nt: TGTGCCAGCAGCTTGCTGGGCCCCCAAGAGACCCAGTACTTC
CDR3aa: CASSLLGPQETQYF

d_gene: TRBD1
abundance: NA
j_gene: TRBJ1-6
v_gene: TRBV5-1
CDR3nt: TGCGCCAGCAGGGGGGGGACAGGGGCCTTCCTCGATAATTCACCCCTCCACTTT
CDR3aa: CASRGGTGAFLDNSPLHF

d_gene: TRBD1
abundance: once
j_gene: TRBJ1-5
v_gene: TRBV6-1
CDR3nt: TGTGCCAGCAGGGGACAGTATAGCAATCAGCCCCAGCATTTT
CDR3aa: CASRGQYSNQPQHF

d_gene: TRBD1
abundance: NA
j_gene: TRBJ1-1
v_gene: TRBV10-3
CDR3nt: TGTGCCATCAGGGAAGACAGGGGCAAGGAAGACACTGAAGCTTTCTTT
CDR3aa: CAIREDRGKEDTEAFF

d_gene: NA
abundance: NA
j_gene: TRBJ1-5
v_gene: TRBV5-6
CDR3nt: TGTGCCAGCAGCCACAGATATAGCAATCAGCCCCAGCATTTT
CDR3aa: CASSHRYSNQPQHF

d_gene: NA
abundance: NA
j_gene: TRBJ2-2
v_gene: TRBV2
CDR3nt: TGTGCCAGCAGTGAAGTCGAGATAGGGGAGCTGTTTTTT
CDR3aa: CASSEVEIGELFF

d_gene: NA
abundance: NA
j_gene: TRBJ2-7
v_gene: TRBV18
CDR3nt: TGTGCCAGCTCACCAGTCGGAGGCCACGAGCAGTACTTC
CDR3aa: CASSPVGGHEQYF

d_gene: TRBD2
abundance: once
j_gene: TRBJ2-7
v_gene: TRBV5-6
CDR3nt: TGTGCCAGCAGCTTGCTCCGGGGGGACGAGCAGTACTTC
CDR3aa: CASSLLRGDEQYF

d_gene: TRBD1
abundance: few
j_gene: TRBJ2-6
v_gene: TRBV5-4
CDR3nt: TGTGCCAGCAGCTCATCCGGGACAGGGGCTGGGGCCAACGTCCTGACTTTC
CDR3aa: CASSSSGTGAGANVLTF